The present T cell receptor beta chain was sequenced within a study of Ad26.COV2.S vaccination and SARS-CoV-2 variants (dated by TCRdb to about 2021). About the investigation overall: Donors in the vaccine arm were drawn from COV1001, a phase I-IIa trial of Ad26.COV2.S in healthy adults that was multicentre, randomized, double-blind and placebo-controlled. Dosing of Ad26.COV2.S was intramuscular, at either 5x10^10 or 1x10^11 viral particles, delivered as one shot or as two shots spaced 56 days apart. TCRbeta repertoire sequencing was used to assess the specificity and breadth of SARS-CoV-2-reactive T cell receptors after Ad26.COV2.S vaccination. The TCR-sequenced set comprised approximately 32 samples: some 20 Ad26.COV2.S vaccine recipients, 5 placebo recipients and 8 SARS-CoV-2 convalescent individuals. Trial participants were randomized into five groups of five, in which low-dose or high-dose Ad26.COV2.S was given once or twice, or placebo was given on both occasions. Investigators remained blinded to trial group allocation during experiments and outcome assessment.

Reading the germline V gene (reference sequence) gives CDR1 SEHNR and CDR2 FQNEAQ. The junction shows trimming of 5 bases on V and 4 bases on J, plus 17 bases between the germline ends. CDR3 length: 15 amino acids, cysteine to phenylalanine. The kept DNA is CDR3 alone, 45 bases in frame from the first base. The sample's treatment or condition label, in plain terms: roughly 18 received Ad26.COV2.S at low or high dose, single or two shots; roughly five received placebo; per-sample allocation not given. Repertoires of vaccine and placebo recipients were sequenced from samples collected on day 63 after the first injection. Between 29 July and 7 August 2020, Cohort 1b enrolled about two dozen adults aged 18-55 years at one site in Boston, USA. As a vaccine, Ad26.COV2.S was a replication-incompetent adenovirus type 26 vector that expressed a prefusion-stabilized SARS-CoV-2 spike protein derived from the original Wuhan strain.

Comments on this clone: Its cognate antigen has yet to be identified. Per-base qualities were not stored, and no clone one base away is much larger.

Points the paper makes about the study in general: Comparing responses between vaccine doses or regimens was not something the study was powered to do. Compared with placebo recipients, Ad26.COV2.S recipients showed higher spike-specific TCR breadth (P = 0.0014). Substantial breadth of spike-specific CD8+ and CD4+ T cell responses was reported after vaccination. Vaccine and placebo recipients had similar non-spike TCR breadth, a finding consistent with the vaccine containing only spike. The authors noted that total T cell responses may have been underestimated by the TCR breadth and depth analyses.

TCRbeta CDR3 regions were sequenced with the immunoSEQ Assay. After extraction, genomic DNA underwent amplification by bias-controlled multiplex PCR, followed by high-throughput sequencing. The source study handled its data this way. To quantify the absolute abundance of each unique TCRbeta CDR3 region, sequences were collapsed and filtered. Usable DNA was measured by amplifying reference genes present in all nucleated cells, and TCRbeta template counts were normalized to that usable DNA to estimate T cell fraction. Repertoire TCRs were annotated as SARS-CoV-2-specific by exact matching of V gene, CDR3 amino acid sequence and J gene to a known reactive TCR set. The reference SARS-CoV-2 TCR set came from MIRA and was filtered for enrichment in COVID-19-positive ImmuneCODE repertoires, removing public or cross-reactive TCRs. Using the MIRA antigens, annotated TCRs were further analysed by specific ORF or by position within an ORF. Depth was the summed frequency of annotated unique rearrangements, while breadth was defined as annotated unique rearrangements over total unique productive rearrangements. TCR breadth was compared between groups using two-sided Wilcoxon rank-sum tests. The table was pulled from immuneACCESS by TCRdb, which kept in-frame rearrangements only. Such tables lose some clones; where checked, under half of the loss comes from unresolved V genes, and the rest has no known cause. V and J calls and clone size follow that table, whereas D and trimming were derived from the DNA. This sample is represented by approximately 410,000 clones; approximately 92% of them were singletons. The ten largest account for around 1.7% of the sample.

This sample comprised peripheral blood, obtained in a trial of Ad26.COV2.S vaccine versus placebo. Recombination joined TRBV7-9 with TRBJ1-2, with the D gene call left open. The sequence derives from a person between 18 and 65 years old who received the Ad26.COV2.S COVID-19 vaccine or a placebo. The CDR3 protein: CASSLPGSTPYGYTF. The DNA is as follows: TGTGCCAGCAGCCTCCCGGGGAGCACACCCTATGGCTACACCTTC.